Described below is a single T cell receptor beta chain sequence and its context. There are 15 residues in the CDR3. The germline V and J ends were trimmed by 0 bases and 5 bases, with 13 bases remaining between them. Looked up from germline, CDR1 is LGHNA and CDR2 is YNFKEQ. TCRdb processed the RT-PCR reads anew with MiXCR; each CDR3 protein has one entry. Of about 700,000 distinct CDR3 sequences in the sample, approximately 15% were seen once. The chain has TRBV4-2 and TRBJ1-2; possible D gene TRBD1, 5 bases. The TCR was taken from a female donor in good health, serving as a healthy control. The sequenced sample was memory CD4+ T cells from blood. The CDR3 spells CASSQEAGAAYGYTF. The DNA for the CDR3 is TGTGCCAGCAGCCAAGAGGCTGGGGCAGCTTATGGCTACACCTTC.